A single sample is the source of the 7 T cell receptor beta chains below, sequenced in a study of breast tumors, draining lymph nodes, adjacent tissues. MiXCR, run by TCRdb on the multiplex PCR reads, gives a single entry per CDR3 protein. Here the sample spans 200,000 to 300,000 distinct CDR3 sequences, over 30% being singletons. Axillary draining lymph nodes of breast cancer patients supplied the node samples. The sequencing sample was made of axillary lymph node tissue. Receptor source: a female donor with breast cancer. Some clones in this sample may be carry-over from other donors' samples.

This clonotype was seen many times. The genes are TRBV24-1 and TRBJ2-2; D is possibly TRBD1 (6 bases). This CDR3 has 18 amino acids. CDR1 KGHDR and CDR2 SFDVKD come from the germline V gene. V lost 4 bases and J 5 bases, leaving 22 bases between the germline ends. CDR3 residues: CATSETMGTGKGTGELFF. As DNA, the CDR3 is TGTGCCACCAGTGAAACCATGGGAACAGGGAAGGGGACCGGGGAGCTGTTTTTT.

Many counts were recorded for this clonotype. This rearrangement joins TRBV30 to TRBJ2-5; possible D gene TRBD2, 6 bases. The V gene lost 5 bases and the J gene lost 4 bases, with 14 bases spanning the gap. Per the germline V gene, CDR1 is GTSNPN and CDR2 is SVGIG (reference sequence). This CDR3 spans 13 amino acids. CDR3 residues: CAWGDFRGETQYF. The CDR3 bases are TGTGCCTGGGGGGACTTCCGGGGAGAGACCCAGTACTTC.

This clonotype came up many times. This chain uses TRBV10-3 with TRBJ2-1, with 7 nucleotides matching TRBD2. Per germline, CDR1 ENHRY and CDR2 SYGVKD. V was clipped by 6 bases and J by 5 bases; unmatched bases: 10. CDR3 length: 15 amino acids. The CDR3 loop reads CAIRTTSERDNEQFF. Here the CDR3 DNA reads TGTGCCATCAGAACAACTAGCGAAAGGGACAATGAGCAGTTCTTC.

Points on this clonotype: A much larger clone sits a single nucleotide away, making a read error possible. The V and J genes are TRBV20-1 and TRBJ2-1; D is possibly TRBD1 or TRBD2 (5 bases each). This CDR3 spans 11 amino acids. Germline assignment: CDR1 DFQATT and CDR2 SNEGSKA (reference sequence). CDR3 sequence reads: CSGRNRREQSF. The CDR3 coding sequence is TGCAGTGGACGGAACCGCAGGGAGCAGTCCTTC.

The chain carries TRBV6-2 or TRBV6-3 and TRBJ2-7; 9 bases align to TRBD2. Germline values: CDR1 MNHEY, CDR2 SVGEGT. The CDR3 has 16 residues. V was pared by 2 bases and J by 4 bases, with 9 bases of the junction left unmatched. CDR3: CASSYGYSGRLYEQYF. CDR3 DNA sequence: TGTGCCAGCAGTTACGGGTATAGCGGGAGATTATACGAGCAGTACTTC.

Turning to this clonotype: It may be a read error: a sequence one base away is much more abundant. V gene TRBV4-2 combines with J gene TRBJ2-3; D is tentatively TRBD1 or TRBD2 (6 bases each). The CDR3 sequence is 18 residues long. CDR1 LGHNA and CDR2 YNFKEQ come from the germline V gene. This chain's CDR3 is CASSQDFIGGSSTVTQYF. The CDR3 coding sequence is TGTGCCAGCAGCCAAGATTTCATCGGGGGCTCGAGCACAGTTACGCAGTATTTT.

Ten or more counts support this clonotype. This rearrangement joins TRBV7-8 to TRBJ2-2; a weak D match, TRBD2 (5 bases). The CDR3 is 14 residues long. Germline CDR1 SGHVS, CDR2 FQNEAQ. V shed 5 bases and J shed 7 bases, with 14 bases lying between them. CDR3 residues: CASSLFRDGGELFF. For the CDR3, the DNA is TGTGCCAGCAGCCTTTTTCGGGATGGCGGGGAGCTGTTTTTT.